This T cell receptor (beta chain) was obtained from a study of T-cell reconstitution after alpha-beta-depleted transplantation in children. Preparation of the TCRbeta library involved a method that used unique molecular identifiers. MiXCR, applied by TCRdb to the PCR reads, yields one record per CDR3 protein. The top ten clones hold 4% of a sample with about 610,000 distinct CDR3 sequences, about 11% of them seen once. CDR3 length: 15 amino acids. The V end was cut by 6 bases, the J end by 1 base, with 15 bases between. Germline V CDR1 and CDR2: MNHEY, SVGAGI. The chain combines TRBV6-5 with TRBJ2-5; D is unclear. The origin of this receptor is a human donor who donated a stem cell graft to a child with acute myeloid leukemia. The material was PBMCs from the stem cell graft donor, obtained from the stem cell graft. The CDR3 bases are TGTGCCAGCAGGTACCGGGCGGCTAGCCAAGAGACCCAGTACTTC. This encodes CASRYRAASQETQYF.